What follows are 2 T cell receptor beta chains derived from one specimen sequenced in a study of blood T cell repertoires in COVID-19. Produced via immunoSEQ multiplex PCR; TCRdb's table is partial and in-frame only. The sample lists hundreds of thousands of clones; around 89% were seen once. Sequences were obtained from peripheral blood. The receptors shown here come from a woman younger than 35 with acute or convalescent COVID-19.

This chain uses TRBV29-1 with TRBJ1-1; D possibly corresponds to TRBD1 (6 bases). The germline CDR1 and CDR2 sequences are SQVTM and ANQGSEA. This CDR3 is built from 13 residues. The V gene lost 6 bases and the J gene lost 0 bases, with 11 bases spanning the gap. The CDR3 nucleotides are TGCAGCGTCCAGGGGCTCATGAACACTGAAGCTTTCTTT. Translation gives CSVQGLMNTEAFF.

Points on this clone: Within the sample, other DNA sequences also encode this same CDR3. The chain has TRBV30 and TRBJ1-5; tentatively, D is TRBD1 (6 bases). The V gene's germline CDR1 is GTSNPN and CDR2 SVGIG (reference sequence). V lost 2 bases and J lost 4, with 9 bases in between. The CDR3 covers 13 residues. CDR3 region: CAWSQQGNQPQHF. The CDR3 DNA reads TGTGCCTGGAGTCAACAGGGAAATCAGCCCCAGCATTTT. The whole variable domain, remainder taken from reference TRBV30 and TRBJ1-5, is SQTIHQWPATLVQPVGSPLSLECTVEGTSNPNLYWYRQAAGRGLQLLFYSVGIGQISSEVPQNLSASRPQDRQFILSSKKLLLSDSGFYLCAWSQQGNQPQHFGDGTRLSIL.